The clone carrying this TCR beta chain appeared a few times. What it binds is not known. The sample comes from a study of T cells in Graves' hyperthyroidism and ophthalmopathy. Notes on the study in general: Blood also held most thyroid clonotypes expanded beyond 0.001. Model output signaled ophthalmopathy a median 6.5 months ahead of onset.

Germline CDR1 reads MGHRA; CDR2 reads YSYEKL. The CDR3 is 16 residues long. Trimming stripped 1 base from V and 0 bases from J, with 13 bases between. Using RNA transcripts as the source, TCR beta CDR3 regions were amplified. HTBI primers were the set used in a first-round RT-PCR of the TCR CDR3. MiXCR was run by TCRdb on the multiplex PCR reads, yielding one entry per CDR3 protein. The data hold a few hundred thousand distinct CDR3 sequences, with approximately 15% observed a single time. This receptor was taken from a woman in her twenties or thirties with Graves' hyperthyroidism. V is TRBV4-1 and J is TRBJ2-7; D is perhaps TRBD1 (5 bases). The sample consisted of blood. CDR3 residues: CASSQASQGSSYEQYF. CDR3 DNA sequence: TGCGCCAGCAGCCAAGCGAGCCAGGGCAGCTCCTACGAGCAGTACTTC.